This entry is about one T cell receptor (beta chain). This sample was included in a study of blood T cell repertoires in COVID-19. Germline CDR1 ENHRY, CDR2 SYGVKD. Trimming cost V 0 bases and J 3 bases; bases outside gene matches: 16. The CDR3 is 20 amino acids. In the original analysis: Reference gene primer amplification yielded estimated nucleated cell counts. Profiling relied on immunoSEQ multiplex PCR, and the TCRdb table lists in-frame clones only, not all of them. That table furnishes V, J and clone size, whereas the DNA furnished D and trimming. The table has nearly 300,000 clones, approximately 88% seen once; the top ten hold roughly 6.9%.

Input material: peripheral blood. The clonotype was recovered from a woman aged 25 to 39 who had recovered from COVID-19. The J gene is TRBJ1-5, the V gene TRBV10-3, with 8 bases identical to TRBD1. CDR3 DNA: TGTGCCATCAGTGAGTCTACGGGTGAGAGGACAGGGCTGGTCAATCAGCCCCAGCATTTT. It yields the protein CAISESTGERTGLVNQPQHF.